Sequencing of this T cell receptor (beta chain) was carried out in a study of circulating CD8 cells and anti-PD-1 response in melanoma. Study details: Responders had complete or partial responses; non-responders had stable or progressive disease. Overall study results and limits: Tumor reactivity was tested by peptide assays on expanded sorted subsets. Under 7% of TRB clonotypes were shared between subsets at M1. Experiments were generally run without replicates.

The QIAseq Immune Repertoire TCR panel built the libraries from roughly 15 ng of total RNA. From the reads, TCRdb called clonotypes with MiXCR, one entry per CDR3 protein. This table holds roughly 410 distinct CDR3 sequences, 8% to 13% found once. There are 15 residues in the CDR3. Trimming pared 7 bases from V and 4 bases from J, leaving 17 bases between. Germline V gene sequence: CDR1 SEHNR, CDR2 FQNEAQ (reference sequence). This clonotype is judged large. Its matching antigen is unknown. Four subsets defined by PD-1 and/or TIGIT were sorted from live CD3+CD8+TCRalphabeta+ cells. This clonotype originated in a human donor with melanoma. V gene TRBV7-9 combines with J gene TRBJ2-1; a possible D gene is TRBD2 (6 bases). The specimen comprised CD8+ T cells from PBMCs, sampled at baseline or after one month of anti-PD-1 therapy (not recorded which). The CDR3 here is CASTPGDPRYNEQFF. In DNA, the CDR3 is TGTGCCAGCACCCCGGGGGACCCCCGATACAATGAGCAGTTCTTC.